This TCR beta chain was captured in a study of blood T cell repertoires in COVID-19. Study summary: The United States, Italy and Spain provided the acute and convalescent COVID-19 samples. Sample material is recorded as cDNA or gDNA derived from T cells, B-cell-depleted T cells, or PBMCs.

The authors' processing: Using reference gene primer amplification, nucleated cell counts were estimated. Data came from immunoSEQ multiplex PCR; TCRdb stores just in-frame clones and leaves some out. From that table come the V and J calls and clone size; the DNA was used to work out D and trimming. Of around 380,000 clones listed, 81% were seen once; the top ten hold roughly 1.2%. The V end was cut by 4 bases, the J end by 5 bases, with 9 bases between. The germline V gene has CDR1 SGHNT and CDR2 YYREEE (reference sequence). The length of the CDR3 is 12 residues. This chain links TRBV5-4 with TRBJ1-1; D is unclear. The sequence derives from a human donor with acute or convalescent COVID-19. The donor label of this sample is uncertain. Sequencing was performed on peripheral blood. DNA of the CDR3: TGTGCCAGCAGCCACTTGAGGACTGAAGCTTTCTTT. This encodes CASSHLRTEAFF.